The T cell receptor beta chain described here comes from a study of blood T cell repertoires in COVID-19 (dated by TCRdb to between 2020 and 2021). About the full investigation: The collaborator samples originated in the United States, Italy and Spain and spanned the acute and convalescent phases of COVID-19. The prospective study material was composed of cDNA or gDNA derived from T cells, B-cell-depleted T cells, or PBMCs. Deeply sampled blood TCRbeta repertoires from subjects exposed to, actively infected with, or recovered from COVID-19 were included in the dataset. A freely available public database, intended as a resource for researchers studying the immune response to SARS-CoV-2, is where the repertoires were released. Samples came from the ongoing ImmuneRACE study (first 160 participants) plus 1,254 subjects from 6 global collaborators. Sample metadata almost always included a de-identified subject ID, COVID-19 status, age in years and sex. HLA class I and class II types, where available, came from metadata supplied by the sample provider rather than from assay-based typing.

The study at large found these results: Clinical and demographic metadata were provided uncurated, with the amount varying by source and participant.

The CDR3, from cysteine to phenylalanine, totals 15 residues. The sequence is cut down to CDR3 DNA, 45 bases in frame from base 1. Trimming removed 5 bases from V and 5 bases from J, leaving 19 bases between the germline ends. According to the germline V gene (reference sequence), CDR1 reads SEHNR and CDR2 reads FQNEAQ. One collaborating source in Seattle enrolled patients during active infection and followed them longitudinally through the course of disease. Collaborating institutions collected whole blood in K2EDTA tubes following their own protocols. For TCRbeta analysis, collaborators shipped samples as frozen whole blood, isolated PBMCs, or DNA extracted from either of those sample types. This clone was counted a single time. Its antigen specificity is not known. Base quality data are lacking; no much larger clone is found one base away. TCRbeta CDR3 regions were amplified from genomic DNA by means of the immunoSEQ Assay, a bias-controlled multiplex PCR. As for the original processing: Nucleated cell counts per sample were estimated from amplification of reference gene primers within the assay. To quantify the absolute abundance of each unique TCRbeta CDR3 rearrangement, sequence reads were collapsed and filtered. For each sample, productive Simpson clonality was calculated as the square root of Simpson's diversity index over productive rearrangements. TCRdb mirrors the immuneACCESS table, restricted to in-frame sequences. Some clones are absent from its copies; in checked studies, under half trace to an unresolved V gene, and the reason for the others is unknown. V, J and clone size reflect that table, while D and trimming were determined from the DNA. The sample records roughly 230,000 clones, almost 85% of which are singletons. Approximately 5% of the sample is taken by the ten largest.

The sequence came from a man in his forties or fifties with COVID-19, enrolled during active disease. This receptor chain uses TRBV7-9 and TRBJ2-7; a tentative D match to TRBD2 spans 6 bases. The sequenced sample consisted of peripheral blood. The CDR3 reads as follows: CASSPRGGTLNEQYF. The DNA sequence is TGTGCCAGCAGCCCCCGAGGAGGGACTCTCAACGAGCAGTACTTC.